Sequencing of this T cell receptor (beta chain) was carried out in a study of somatic mutations in cytotoxic T cells in rheumatoid arthritis. Notes on the study in general: An age-related increase in CD8+ clonality was seen in rheumatoid arthritis patients but not in healthy controls. The antigen targets of the expanded CD8+ clones lacked identification. The study found no significant difference in CD8+ T-cell clonality between rheumatoid arthritis patients and age-matched healthy controls.

V lost 0 bases, J lost 4 bases, and 10 bases lay in between. This CDR3 comprises 14 residues. Germline V lookup: CDR1 MNHEY, CDR2 SMNVEV (reference sequence). This table comes from immunoSEQ multiplex PCR, and its TCRdb copy is limited to in-frame clones, with some not included. The sample lists 15,000 to 20,000 clones, 80% to 90% seen once, with roughly 13% in the top ten. As to this clone: Its target is unknown.

V and J are TRBV27 and TRBJ2-7; a possible D gene is TRBD1 (5 bases). The sequenced sample was CD8+ T cells sorted from blood. The source of this sequence is an adult with rheumatoid arthritis. The DNA for the CDR3 is TGTGCCAGCAGTTTATCCGACAGTCTTTACGAGCAGTACTTC. Translated: CASSLSDSLYEQYF.